This T cell receptor (beta chain) was documented in a study of blood T cells in healthy people across ages. Study observations and caveats: Any changes in expanded clonotypes were possibly confounded, as donor CMV status remained unknown. Higher diversity and more naive CD4+ cells were features of long-lived donors, compared to aged donors.

This clonotype turned up a few times. The target antigen is unknown. The authors ran a second PCR of about 7 to 11 cycles using a sample-barcoded 5' primer and a J-beta primer mix. TCRdb recomputed calls from the 5' RACE reads with MiXCR, one row per CDR3 protein. Here the sample spans over a million distinct CDR3 sequences, 25% being singletons. The length of the CDR3 is 11 residues. V lost 6 bases and J 13 bases, leaving 15 bases between the germline ends. Germline CDR1 and CDR2: MNHEY and SVGEGT. This same sample was also part of a study on T cells of mothers and their children. From that paper: Healthy Caucasian mothers, three in number, and their six children were the donors. There were over 8 million TCR beta CDR3 reads from each mother and approximately 2.9 million from each child.

The sequencing sample was made of blood. This TCR came from a girl aged 2-10 years in good health. This rearrangement joins TRBV6-2 or TRBV6-3 to TRBJ1-1, with D possibly TRBD1 on 5 matching bases. Here the CDR3 DNA reads TGTGCCAGCAGATACGGACAAGTGGATTTCTTT. It codes for CASRYGQVDFF.